This T cell receptor (beta chain) emerged from a study of beta chain features in type 1 diabetes. The study, taken as a whole, reports: There was a moderate but significant shortening of TCRB CDR3s in all four CD4+ subsets of Type 1 diabetes patients.

Remarks on this clone: The antigen is undetermined.

Isolated RNA was reverse transcribed in full, so expressed TCRB transcripts were sequenced. Clones were read by immunoSEQ multiplex PCR, and TCRdb kept only the in-frame ones, dropping some. The data hold hundreds of thousands of clones, with about an eighth observed a single time. The germline gives CDR1 SGHVS, CDR2 FQNEAQ. The V gene lost 5 bases and the J gene lost 2 bases, with 12 bases spanning the gap. The CDR3 spans 14 residues. The genes are TRBV7-8 and TRBJ1-2; D perhaps matches TRBD1 (5 bases). Sequencing was performed on naive CD4+ T cells from blood. The source of this sequence is a man between 18 and 35 years old with type 1 diabetes. The DNA for the CDR3 is TGTGCCAGCAGCGAATCACAGGCGAACTATGGCTACACCTTC. It specifies CASSESQANYGYTF.